This T cell receptor beta chain was captured in a study of technical replicates of blood from a handful of donors (dated by TCRdb to between 2016 and 2019). In the case of this clone: The specificity of this receptor is unknown. No per-base quality is available; no much larger clone lies one base away.

Trimming takes 6 bases from V and 3 bases from J, and the germline ends sit 12 bases apart. The germline V gene sets CDR1 to MDHEN and CDR2 to SYDVKM. From the cysteine up to the phenylalanine, the CDR3 has a length of 14 residues. The only DNA kept is the CDR3, 42 bases in frame from the first base. The library was generated by the immunoSEQ multiplex PCR assay. What TCRdb holds here is the immuneACCESS table cut down to in-frame rearrangements. Part of the clones is not present; checked against another copy, under half of the missing clones reflect an unresolved V gene, and the others are unexplained. In this sample the table shows 8,000 to 10,000 clones, 90% to 95% of which occur a single time. Less than 9.5% of the sample comes from the top ten.

The V gene is TRBV28 and the J gene is TRBJ2-1; the D gene is perhaps TRBD1, on 6 matching bases. The material sequenced was PBMCs. The TCR was taken from a human donor in good health. The sequenced DNA: TGTGCCAGCAGCTCAGGGGTCTTCTACAATGAGCAGTTCTTC. It translates to CASSSGVFYNEQFF.